This TCR beta chain was captured by sequencing in a study of T-cell reconstitution after alpha-beta-depleted transplantation in children. Overall study results and limits: Once a year had passed after transplant, T-cell counts and diversity came mostly from newly produced T cells. Two months or so post-transplant, alpha-beta T cells reportedly derived from several hundred expanded graft clones. After transplant, high TCRbeta diversity at day 60 in some patients arose from surviving recipient T cells and thymic progenitors.

A library of TCRbeta sequences, prepared with unique molecular identifiers, was generated. TCRdb itself ran the PCR reads through MiXCR, one entry per CDR3 protein. This table holds around 30,000 distinct CDR3 sequences, around 7% found once. Turning to this clonotype: The antigen is not known.

Per the germline V gene, CDR1 is DFQATT and CDR2 is SNEGSKA (reference sequence). V was cut by 4 bases and J by 0 bases, with 11 bases left in between. The CDR3 loop spans 14 amino acids. The sequencing used peripheral blood, collected 60 days after TCRalphabeta/CD19-depleted stem cell transplant. The genes are TRBV20-1 and TRBJ2-3; a possible D gene is TRBD1 (6 bases). The sequence was obtained from a child less than two years old who had a stem cell transplant for acute myeloid leukemia, so the T cells may come from the graft donor. CDR3 protein: CSAKRQASTDTQYF. The CDR3 region has the DNA TGCAGTGCTAAACGACAGGCGAGCACAGATACGCAGTATTTT.